These T cell receptor beta chains were read from a single sample in a study of response to subunit inactivated influenza vaccine. TCRdb reanalysed the RT-PCR reads using MiXCR and keeps one entry per CDR3 protein. Of under 950,000 distinct CDR3 sequences in the sample, 21% were seen once. This specimen consisted of PBMCs from blood, obtained 5 days after vaccination. These receptors all come from a man aged 50-59 years who received an inactivated influenza vaccine. Each CDR3 is given with its conserved first and last residue. D genes are given only for firm matches. Only part of the rows carry a size: once, few, many, or a class if the clone is expanded.

NA	NA	TRBV20-1	TRBJ2-7	CSARDHSLDIAYEQYF	TGCAGTGCTAGGGATCACTCGCTGGACATAGCCTACGAGCAGTACTTC
NA	NA	TRBV2	TRBJ2-7	CASSEAGIYEQYF	TGTGCCAGCAGTGAAGCAGGGATTTACGAGCAGTACTTC
NA	TRBD1	TRBV5-1	TRBJ2-2	CASGPGQGSTGELFF	TGCGCCAGCGGCCCGGGACAGGGGTCCACCGGGGAGCTGTTTTTT
few	NA	TRBV6-1	TRBJ1-3	CATASGDGGNTIYF	TGTGCCACCGCGTCAGGGGACGGCGGAAACACCATATATTTT
NA	TRBD2	TRBV10-2	TRBJ2-5	CASSATSGGQETQYF	TGCGCCAGCAGTGCCACTAGCGGGGGGCAAGAGACCCAGTACTTC
few	TRBD2	TRBV4-2	TRBJ2-5	CASSQALGGYGETQYF	TGTGCCAGCAGCCAAGCTCTGGGGGGGTACGGGGAGACCCAGTACTTC
few	NA	TRBV3-1	TRBJ1-2	CASSQRTGRDGYTF	TGTGCCAGCAGCCAGCGAACAGGGCGAGATGGCTACACCTTC
few	NA	TRBV7-2	TRBJ1-1	CASSLWRTLNTEAFF	TGTGCCAGCAGCTTGTGGCGGACCTTGAACACTGAAGCTTTCTTT
NA	TRBD2	TRBV7-6	TRBJ2-1	CASSLASGTSKYNEQFF	TGTGCCAGCAGCTTAGCGTCGGGGACTAGCAAATACAATGAGCAGTTCTTC
NA	TRBD2	TRBV20-1	TRBJ2-7	CSANRVRGRVYEQYF	TGCAGTGCTAACAGGGTACGCGGGAGGGTCTACGAGCAGTACTTC
NA	NA	TRBV18	TRBJ2-4	CASSPDGSKNIQYF	TGTGCCAGCTCACCTGACGGATCCAAAAACATTCAGTACTTC
NA	NA	TRBV6-5	TRBJ2-3	CASRNNTQYF	TGTGCCAGCAGAAATAATACGCAGTATTTT
NA	NA	TRBV29-1	TRBJ2-1	CSVAFGGSSYNEQFF	TGCAGCGTTGCGTTTGGCGGAAGCTCCTACAATGAGCAGTTCTTC
NA	TRBD2	TRBV6-2/TRBV6-3	TRBJ2-7	CASSYPGLAGNEQYF	TGTGCCAGCAGCTATCCGGGACTAGCGGGAAACGAGCAGTACTTC
few	TRBD1	TRBV29-1	TRBJ2-2	CSVVMSGGRTGELFF	TGCAGCGTTGTGATGTCAGGGGGCCGCACCGGGGAGCTGTTTTTT
NA	TRBD1	TRBV10-3	TRBJ2-4	CKRGRTKNIQYF	TGTAAAAGGGGGCGTACCAAAAACATTCAGTACTTC
few	NA	TRBV24-1	TRBJ1-1	CATASLQGGEAFF	TGTGCCACCGCCAGCCTACAGGGAGGTGAAGCTTTCTTT
NA	TRBD2	TRBV7-9	TRBJ2-2	CASSLPPGGGPGELFF	TGTGCCAGCAGCTTACCCCCGGGGGGAGGCCCCGGGGAGCTGTTTTTT
NA	NA	TRBV24-1	TRBJ2-5	CATSDFGSQETQYF	TGTGCCACCAGTGATTTTGGTAGCCAAGAGACCCAGTACTTC
NA	TRBD2	TRBV6-2/TRBV6-3	TRBJ2-5	CASSRPTSVGSETQYF	TGTGCCAGCAGTCGCCCGACTAGCGTTGGTTCGGAGACCCAGTACTTC
few	TRBD1	TRBV24-1	TRBJ2-1	CATSAGTGFDNEQFF	TGTGCCACCAGTGCCGGGACAGGGTTCGACAATGAGCAGTTCTTC
few	TRBD2	TRBV27	TRBJ2-7	CASSSSYSGTLSYEQYF	TGTGCCAGCAGTTCTTCATATAGCGGGACGCTTTCGTACGAGCAGTACTTC
NA	NA	TRBV2	TRBJ2-5	CASSENGYRETQYF	TGTGCCAGCAGTGAGAACGGCTACCGGGAGACCCAGTACTTC
NA	NA	TRBV28	TRBJ1-3	CASSLLSSPRSGNTIYF	TGTGCCAGCAGTCTGCTGTCCTCTCCCAGGTCTGGAAACACCATATATTTT
few	TRBD2	TRBV5-1	TRBJ2-3	CASRTSGHTDTQYF	TGCGCCAGCAGGACTAGCGGGCACACAGATACGCAGTATTTT
many	NA	TRBV28	TRBJ2-3	CASSLLQEITDTQYF	TGTGCCAGCAGTTTATTGCAGGAGATCACAGATACGCAGTATTTT
few	NA	TRBV12-3/TRBV12-4	TRBJ2-5	CASSLLTDRETQYF	TGTGCCAGCAGTCTACTCACAGATAGGGAGACCCAGTACTTC
few	TRBD2	TRBV12-3/TRBV12-4	TRBJ2-2	CASTLAGRDTGELFF	TGTGCCAGCACCCTAGCGGGTCGGGACACCGGGGAGCTGTTTTTT